The clone carrying this T cell receptor (beta chain) occurred many times. Data came from immunoSEQ multiplex PCR; TCRdb stores just in-frame clones and leaves some out. The table has nearly 500,000 clones, less than 80% seen once. The sample comes from a study of shared clonotypes between healthy human individuals. This CDR3 has 13 amino acids. The V and J ends lost 1 base and 13 bases respectively, with 14 bases between them. The V gene's germline CDR1 is SSHAT and CDR2 FNYEAQ (reference sequence). Source material: PBMCs. The J gene is TRBJ2-1, the V gene TRBV7-7; D is unclear. The TCR comes from a woman aged 40 to 50 in good health. Some clones in this sample may be carry-over from other donors' samples. CDR3: CASSLESSSNQFF. CDR3 nucleotide sequence: TGTGCCAGCAGCTTAGAGTCGTCCTCGAACCAGTTCTTC. The full variable domain, with the rest looked up from reference TRBV7-7 and TRBJ2-1, is GAGVSQSPRYKVTKRGQDVTLRCDPISSHATLYWYQQALGQGPEFLTYFNYEAQPDKSGLPSDRFSAERPEGSISTLTIQRTEQRDSAMYRCASSLESSSNQFFGPGTRLTVL.